One sample yielded the 26 T cell receptor beta chains listed below, sequenced in a study of identical twins. TCRdb reprocessed the 5' RACE reads via MiXCR and lists one record per CDR3 protein. The sample records fewer than 350,000 distinct CDR3 sequences, more than 6.5% being singletons. These same records also appear under a second study, on yellow fever vaccine responses in identical twins.

The sample was memory (CD45RO+) T cells sorted from blood. All receptors derive from a woman younger than 30 in good health.

This clonotype was seen a few times. The gene calls are TRBV6-4 and TRBJ2-3; the match to TRBD1 covers 8 bases. The CDR3 has 15 residues. Looked up from germline, CDR1 is MRHNA and CDR2 is SNTAGT. The trim removed 3 bases at V and 3 bases at J, leaving 5 bases unmatched. In DNA form, the CDR3 reads TGTGCCAGCAGTGAGTCCAGGGGGCTAACAGATACGCAGTATTTT. Encoded protein: CASSESRGLTDTQYF.

The CDR3: CASRGVQGAYEQYF. CDR3 nucleotide sequence: TGTGCCAGTAGGGGGGTCCAGGGGGCCTACGAGCAGTACTTC. The chain combines TRBV19 with TRBJ2-7; 7 bases are a match to TRBD1. V lost 6 bases and J lost 2; bases outside the gene matches: 7. The CDR3 is made up of 14 amino acids. Germline V CDR1 and CDR2: LNHDA, SQIVND (reference sequence).

The V and J genes are TRBV9 and TRBJ1-3; no definite D call. This CDR3 is 13 amino acids long. CDR1 SGDLS and CDR2 YYNGEE come from the germline V gene. V lost 0 bases and J 12 bases, leaving 13 bases between the germline ends. CDR3 region: CASSVVPQDVIYF. CDR3 DNA: TGTGCCAGCAGCGTAGTACCCCAGGACGTCATATATTTT. Variable domain in full (rest from reference TRBV9 and TRBJ1-3): DSGVTQTPKHLITATGQRVTLRCSPRSGDLSVYWYQQSLDQGLQFLIQYYNGEERAKGNILERFSAQQFPDLHSELNLSSLELGDSALYFCASSVVPQDVIYFGEGSWLTVV.

This rearrangement joins TRBV9 to TRBJ1-2; no reliable D call. Trimming removed 3 bases at V and 14 bases at J, with 8 bases between. Germline V gene sequence: CDR1 SGDLS, CDR2 YYNGEE. CDR3 size: 9 residues. The CDR3 DNA reads as TGTGCCAGCAGCGAATTCGGAACCTTC. As protein: CASSEFGTF.

This clonotype has a handful of counts. The chain links TRBV5-5 to TRBJ2-5; 7 positions match TRBD2. This CDR3 comprises 16 residues. The ends lost 4 bases at V and 1 base at J; junction bases unmatched: 10. CDR1 and CDR2 from the germline V gene are SGHKS and YYEKEE (reference sequence). The CDR3 DNA follows: TGTGCCAGCAGCACAAGACTAGCTGCAATCCAAGAGACCCAGTACTTC. This sequence encodes CASSTRLAAIQETQYF.

This clonotype appeared once. This sequence joins TRBV20-1 and TRBJ2-1; 7 bases match TRBD2. V shed 2 bases and J 5 bases; nucleotides not matched to a gene: 9. The CDR3 extends over 15 amino acids. Germline CDR1 DFQATT, CDR2 SNEGSKA (reference sequence). The CDR3 DNA reads as TGCAGTGCTAGAAAAATAGCGGGTACGAACAATGAGCAGTTCTTC. Its protein is CSARKIAGTNNEQFF.

This chain links TRBV20-1 with TRBJ2-4, with 8 bases identical to TRBD2. CDR1 DFQATT and CDR2 SNEGSKA come from the germline V gene (reference sequence). V was clipped by 5 bases and J by 0 bases; unmatched bases: 12. The CDR3 runs to 17 residues. CDR3 nucleotide sequence: TGCAGTGCTGACGATCCACTAGCGGATATAGCCAAAAACATTCAGTACTTC. It yields the protein CSADDPLADIAKNIQYF.

This clonotype came up many times. The rearrangement links TRBV28 to TRBJ1-5; a weak D match, TRBD1 (5 bases). The CDR3 is 13 residues long. Germline CDR1 and CDR2: MDHEN and SYDVKM. V lost 6 bases, J lost 4 bases, and 10 bases lay in between. The CDR3: CASSPGVNQPQHF. CDR3 DNA: TGTGCCAGCAGCCCGGGGGTGAATCAGCCCCAGCATTTT.

This clonotype was detected a few times. The chain couples TRBV28 to TRBJ2-2; D possibly corresponds to TRBD1 (5 bases). Deletions cut 7 bases from V and 4 bases from J, with 13 bases between. The CDR3 runs 14 residues. The germline V gene has CDR1 MDHEN and CDR2 SYDVKM. The DNA of the CDR3 is TGTGCCAGCACGTACAGGAAACTCACCGGGGAGCTGTTTTTT. It specifies CASTYRKLTGELFF.

This clonotype came up a few times. This chain links TRBV27 with TRBJ2-2; a possible D gene is TRBD2 (7 bases). Germline values: CDR1 MNHEY, CDR2 SMNVEV (reference sequence). V gave up 6 bases and J gave up 6 bases, with 17 bases separating them. The CDR3 runs to 15 residues. Here the CDR3 reads CASRASGGGSGELFF. The CDR3 coding sequence is TGTGCCAGCAGGGCTAGCGGAGGGGGGTCCGGGGAGCTGTTTTTT.

This clonotype was recorded many times. The rearrangement links TRBV20-1 to TRBJ2-1; D remains ambiguous. The germline V gene has CDR1 DFQATT and CDR2 SNEGSKA (reference sequence). CDR3 length equals 15 residues. V was cut by 0 bases and J by 6 bases, with 15 bases left in between. The CDR3 region has the DNA TGCAGTGCTAGAGACCACCCAGAAGCTTTCAATGAGCAGTTCTTC. This gives the protein CSARDHPEAFNEQFF.

This clonotype was recorded many times. This chain links TRBV27 with TRBJ2-5; tentative D call: TRBD1 (8 bases). Germline V lookup: CDR1 MNHEY, CDR2 SMNVEV (reference sequence). V was clipped by 6 bases and J by 6 bases, with 20 bases between them. The CDR3 contains 15 residues. The CDR3 sequence is CASRPQGGAQKTQYF. DNA of the CDR3: TGTGCCAGCAGGCCACAGGGGGGGGCCCAGAAGACCCAGTACTTC.

This clonotype was counted between two and nine times. The V and J genes are TRBV11-2 and TRBJ2-3; TRBD2 is a possible D gene (6 bases). The CDR3 length is 14 residues. The ends were cut back, 1 base at V and 6 bases at J, with 11 bases in the middle. Germline assignment: CDR1 SGHAT and CDR2 FQNNGV. Here the CDR3 reads CASSLGGLRDTQYF. The CDR3 bases are TGTGCCAGCAGCTTAGGGGGACTTAGGGATACGCAGTATTTT. The whole variable domain, filled in from reference TRBV11-2 and TRBJ2-3, reads EAGVAQSPRYKIIEKRQSVAFWCNPISGHATLYWYQQILGQGPKLLIQFQNNGVVDDSQLPKDRFSAERLKGVDSTLKIQPAKLEDSAVYLCASSLGGLRDTQYFGPGTRLTVL.

The V call is TRBV5-4, the J call TRBJ2-7; 10 nucleotides match TRBD1. CDR1 SGHNT and CDR2 YYREEE come from the germline V gene (reference sequence). CDR3 length: 15 amino acids. With 1 base clipped from V and 3 bases from J, the junction kept 4 bases outside the gene matches. The CDR3 is CASSLKGQGRYEQYV. CDR3 sequence (DNA): TGTGCCAGCAGCTTGAAGGGACAGGGGCGCTACGAGCAGTACGTC.

This clonotype was seen ten or more times. DNA of the CDR3: TGTGCCAGCAGTTTACCAGGGGACCTATATCAGCCCCAGCATTTT. Its translation: CASSLPGDLYQPQHF. The chain has TRBV28 and TRBJ1-5, with a tentative D call TRBD1 (6 bases). Germline loops: CDR1 MDHEN, CDR2 SYDVKM. The length of the CDR3 is 15 residues. V lost 2 bases, J lost 5 bases, and 13 bases lay in between.

The V gene is TRBV20-1, the J gene TRBJ2-2; D is possibly TRBD1 (6 bases). Trimming left V 2 bases short and J 0 bases short, with 22 bases between. This CDR3 comprises 19 residues. Looked up from germline, CDR1 is DFQATT and CDR2 is SNEGSKA (reference sequence). The CDR3 region is CSARQHGTQKYTNTGELFF. CDR3 coding DNA: TGCAGTGCTAGACAACATGGGACACAAAAATACACGAACACCGGGGAGCTGTTTTTT.

The J gene is TRBJ1-6, the V gene TRBV6-1, with a possible D match to TRBD1 (6 bases). V lost 2 bases and J 5 bases, leaving 10 bases between the germline ends. This CDR3 region has 15 residues. Germline CDR1 and CDR2: MNHNS and SASEGT. For the CDR3, the DNA is TGTGCCAGCAGTGAATCTCCAGGGGATAATTCACCCCTCCACTTT. This sequence encodes CASSESPGDNSPLHF.

There are many counts of this clonotype. The J gene is TRBJ1-1, the V gene TRBV7-2, with TRBD1 as a possible D gene (6 bases). Trimming shortened V by 0 bases and J by 1 base, and 9 bases separated the two germline ends. CDR1 and CDR2 (germline): SGHTA, FQGNSA. This CDR3 is 15 amino acids long. CDR3 sequence (DNA): TGTGCCAGCAGCTTAGCGTGGGGGGCGAACACTGAAGCTTTCTTT. Protein product: CASSLAWGANTEAFF.

This clonotype was observed at least ten times. The CDR3 sequence is CASSSAGTVNKNIQYF. CDR3 bases: TGTGCCAGCAGTTCGGCCGGGACAGTGAACAAAAACATTCAGTACTTC. The chain is built from TRBV28 and TRBJ2-4; the match to TRBD1 covers 7 bases. The CDR3 runs 16 residues. With 4 bases clipped from V and 3 bases from J, the junction kept 9 bases outside the gene matches. Germline CDR1 reads MDHEN; CDR2 reads SYDVKM.

This clonotype was counted between two and nine times. The gene calls are TRBV24-1 and TRBJ2-2; D gene unclear. With 0 bases removed from V and 1 base from J, the gap between germline ends came to 5 bases. Germline CDR1 is KGHDR and CDR2 is SFDVKD. The CDR3 loop spans 15 amino acids. The CDR3 DNA is TGTGCCACCAGTGATTTGGGGCAGAACACCGGGGAGCTGTTTTTT. Translated: CATSDLGQNTGELFF.

The gene calls are TRBV6-1 and TRBJ2-4, with TRBD1 identical over 7 bases. Trimming took 3 bases from V and 5 from J; bases not matched to a gene: 7. This CDR3 has 15 amino acids. Germline CDR1 reads MNHNS; CDR2 reads SASEGT. The CDR3 region is CASSDDPGQQNIQYF. Written as DNA, the CDR3 is TGTGCCAGCAGTGATGATCCGGGACAGCAAAACATTCAGTACTTC.

The J gene is TRBJ2-7, the V gene TRBV2; no definite D call. The CDR3 is 12 amino acids. V was clipped by 4 bases and J by 4 bases, with 8 bases between them. Germline V gene sequence: CDR1 SNHLY, CDR2 FYNNEI. The CDR3 loop is CASSVLGYEQYF. The CDR3 DNA reads TGTGCCAGCAGTGTGTTGGGTTACGAGCAGTACTTC.

This clonotype was seen many times. J is TRBJ1-5 and V is TRBV5-1; 8 bases are a match to TRBD1. Trimming at V came to 4 bases and at J to 5 bases, leaving 8 bases not matched to a gene. The CDR3 sequence is 15 residues long. CDR1 and CDR2 (germline): SGHRS, YFSETQ. The CDR3 reads CASSPQTGDDQPQHF. CDR3 DNA sequence: TGCGCCAGCAGCCCCCAGACAGGGGACGATCAGCCCCAGCATTTT.

This clonotype was picked up many times. This chain uses TRBV6-4 with TRBJ2-3; 7 nucleotides match TRBD2. Losses at the gene ends were 3 bases for V and 2 bases for J; bases not matched to a gene: 8. Germline V lookup: CDR1 MRHNA, CDR2 SNTAGT. The CDR3 is 16 residues long. In nucleotides, the CDR3 is TGTGCCAGCAGTGATGGGCCGGGGGGAACCACAGATACGCAGTATTTT. Residues: CASSDGPGGTTDTQYF.

This clonotype was recorded many times. V usage is TRBV4-1 and J usage is TRBJ2-7; 7 nucleotides align to TRBD1. With V trimmed by 1 base and J by 3 bases, 15 bases remained unmatched. The CDR3 is 18 amino acids. Germline V gives CDR1 MGHRA, CDR2 YSYEKL. CDR3: CASSQADFVGTAFYEQYF. Written as DNA, the CDR3 is TGCGCCAGCAGCCAAGCTGATTTTGTGGGGACAGCATTCTACGAGCAGTACTTC.

This clonotype showed up many times. V usage is TRBV20-1 and J usage is TRBJ2-7, with D maybe TRBD2 (6 bases). The CDR3 has 14 amino acids. V dropped 3 bases and J dropped 5 bases, with 17 bases sitting between them. Per the germline V gene, CDR1 is DFQATT and CDR2 is SNEGSKA (reference sequence). The CDR3 loop is CSARRTAGSNEQYV. DNA for the CDR3: TGCAGTGCTAGGAGGACGGCGGGGAGCAACGAGCAGTACGTC.